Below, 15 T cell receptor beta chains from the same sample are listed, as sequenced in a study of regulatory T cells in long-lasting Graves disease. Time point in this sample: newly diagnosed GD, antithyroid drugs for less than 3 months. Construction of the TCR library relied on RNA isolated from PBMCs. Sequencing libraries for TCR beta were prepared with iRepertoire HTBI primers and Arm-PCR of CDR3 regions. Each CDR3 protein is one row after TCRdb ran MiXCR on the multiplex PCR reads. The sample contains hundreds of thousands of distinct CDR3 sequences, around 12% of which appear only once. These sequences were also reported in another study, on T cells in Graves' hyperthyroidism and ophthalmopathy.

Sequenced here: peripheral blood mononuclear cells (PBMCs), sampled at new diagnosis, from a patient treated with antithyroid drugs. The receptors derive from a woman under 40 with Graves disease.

The CDR3: CASSQTLRGRSLYEQYF. CDR3 in DNA: TGCGCCAGCAGCCAGACCCTTAGGGGAAGGTCTCTATACGAGCAGTACTTC. V usage is TRBV4-1 and J usage is TRBJ2-7, with D tentatively TRBD1 (5 bases). With 3 bases removed from V and 4 bases from J, the gap between germline ends came to 22 bases. The CDR3 has 17 residues. Germline-derived CDR1 and CDR2 are MGHRA and YSYEKL.

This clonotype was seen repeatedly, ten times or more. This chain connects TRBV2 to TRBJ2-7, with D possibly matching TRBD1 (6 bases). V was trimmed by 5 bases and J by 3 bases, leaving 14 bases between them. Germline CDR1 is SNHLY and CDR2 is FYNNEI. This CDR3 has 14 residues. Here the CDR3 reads CASSTQGYLYEQYF. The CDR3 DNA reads TGTGCCAGCAGTACCCAGGGGTACCTCTACGAGCAGTACTTC.

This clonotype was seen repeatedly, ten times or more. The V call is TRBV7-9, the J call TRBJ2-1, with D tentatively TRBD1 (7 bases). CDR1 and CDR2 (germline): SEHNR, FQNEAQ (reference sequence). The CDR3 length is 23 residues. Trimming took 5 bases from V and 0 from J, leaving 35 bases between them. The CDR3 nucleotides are TGTGCCAGCAGCCAAACCGGGACAGCGGTGGGTAAGGTAGCGGTTAGCTCCTACAATGAGCAGTTCTTC. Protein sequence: CASSQTGTAVGKVAVSSYNEQFF.

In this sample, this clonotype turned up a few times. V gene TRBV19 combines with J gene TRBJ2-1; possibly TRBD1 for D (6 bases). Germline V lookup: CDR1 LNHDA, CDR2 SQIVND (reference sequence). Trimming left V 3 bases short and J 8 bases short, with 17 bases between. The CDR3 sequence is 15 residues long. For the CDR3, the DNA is TGTGCCAGTAGTATGGCCGGTGGGACAATGTATGAGCAGTTCTTC. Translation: CASSMAGGTMYEQFF.

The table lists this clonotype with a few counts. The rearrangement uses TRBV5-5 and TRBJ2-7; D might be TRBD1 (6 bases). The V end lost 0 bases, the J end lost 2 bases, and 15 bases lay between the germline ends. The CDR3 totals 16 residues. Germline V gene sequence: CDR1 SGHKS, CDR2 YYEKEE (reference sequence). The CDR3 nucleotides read TGTGCCAGCAGCTTGGCCCTCAGAGGACAGACCTACGAGCAGTACTTC. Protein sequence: CASSLALRGQTYEQYF.

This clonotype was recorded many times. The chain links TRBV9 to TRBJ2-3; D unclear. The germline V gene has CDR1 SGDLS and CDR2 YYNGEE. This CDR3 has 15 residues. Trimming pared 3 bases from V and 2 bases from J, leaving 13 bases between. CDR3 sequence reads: CASSGRGPITDTQYF. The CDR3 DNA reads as TGTGCCAGCAGCGGGCGTGGACCCATCACAGATACGCAGTATTTT.

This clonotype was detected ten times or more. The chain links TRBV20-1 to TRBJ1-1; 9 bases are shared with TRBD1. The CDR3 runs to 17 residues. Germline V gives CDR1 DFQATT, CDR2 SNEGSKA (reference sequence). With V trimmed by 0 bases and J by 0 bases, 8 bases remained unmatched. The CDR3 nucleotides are TGCAGTGCTAGAGATCGGTGGACAGGGGCCATGAACACTGAAGCTTTCTTT. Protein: CSARDRWTGAMNTEAFF.

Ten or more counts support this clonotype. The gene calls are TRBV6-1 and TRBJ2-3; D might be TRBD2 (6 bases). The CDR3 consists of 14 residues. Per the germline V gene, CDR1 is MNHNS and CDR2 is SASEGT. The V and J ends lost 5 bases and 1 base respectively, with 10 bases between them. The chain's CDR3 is CASSRGTGTDTQYF. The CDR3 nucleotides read TGTGCCAGCAGTCGCGGGACTGGCACAGATACGCAGTATTTT.

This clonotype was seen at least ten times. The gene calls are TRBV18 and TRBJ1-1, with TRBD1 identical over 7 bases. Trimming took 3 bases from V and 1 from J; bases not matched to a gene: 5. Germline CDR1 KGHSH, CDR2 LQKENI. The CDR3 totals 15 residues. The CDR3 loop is CASSPSTGRNTEAFF. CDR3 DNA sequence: TGTGCCAGCTCACCCTCGACAGGGAGGAACACTGAAGCTTTCTTT.

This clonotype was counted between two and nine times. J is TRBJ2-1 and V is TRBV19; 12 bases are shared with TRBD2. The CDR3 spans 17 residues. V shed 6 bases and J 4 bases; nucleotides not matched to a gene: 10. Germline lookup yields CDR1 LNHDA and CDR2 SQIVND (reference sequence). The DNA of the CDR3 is TGTGCCAGTAGGGATGGACTAGCGGGATCTCGGTACAATGAGCAGTTCTTC. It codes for CASRDGLAGSRYNEQFF.

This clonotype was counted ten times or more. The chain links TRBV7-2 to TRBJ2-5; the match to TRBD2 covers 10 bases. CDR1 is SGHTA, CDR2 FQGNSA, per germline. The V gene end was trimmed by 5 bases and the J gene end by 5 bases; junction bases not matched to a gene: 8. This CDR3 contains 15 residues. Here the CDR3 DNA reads TGTGCCAGCAGCAAAGGGACTAGCGTGGAGGAGACCCAGTACTTC. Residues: CASSKGTSVEETQYF.

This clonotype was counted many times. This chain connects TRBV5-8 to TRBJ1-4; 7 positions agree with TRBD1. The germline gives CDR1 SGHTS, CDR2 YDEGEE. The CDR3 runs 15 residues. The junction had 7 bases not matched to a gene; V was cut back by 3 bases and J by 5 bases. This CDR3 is CASSSSGTVNEKLFF. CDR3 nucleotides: TGTGCCAGCAGCTCTTCCGGGACAGTGAATGAAAAACTGTTTTTT. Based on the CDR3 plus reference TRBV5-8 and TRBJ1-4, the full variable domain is EAGVTQSPTHLIKTRGQQATLRCSPISGHTSVYWYQQALGLGLQFLLWYDEGEERNRGNFPPRFSGRQFPNYSSELNVNALELEDSALYLCASSSSGTVNEKLFFGSGTQLSVL.

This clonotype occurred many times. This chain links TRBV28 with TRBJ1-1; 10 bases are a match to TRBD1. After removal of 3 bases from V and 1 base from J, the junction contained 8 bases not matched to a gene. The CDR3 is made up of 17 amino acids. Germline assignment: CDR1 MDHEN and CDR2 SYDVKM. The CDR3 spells CASSFRDRGRANTEAFF. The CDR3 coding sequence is TGTGCCAGCAGTTTCCGGGACAGGGGAAGGGCGAACACTGAAGCTTTCTTT.

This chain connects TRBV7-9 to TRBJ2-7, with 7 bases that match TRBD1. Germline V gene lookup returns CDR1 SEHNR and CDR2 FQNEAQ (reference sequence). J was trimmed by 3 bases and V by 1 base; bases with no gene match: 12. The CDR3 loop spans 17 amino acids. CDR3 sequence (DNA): TGTGCCAGCAGCTTAGGAAAATTGGACAGGCAATTCTACGAGCAGTACTTC. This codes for CASSLGKLDRQFYEQYF.

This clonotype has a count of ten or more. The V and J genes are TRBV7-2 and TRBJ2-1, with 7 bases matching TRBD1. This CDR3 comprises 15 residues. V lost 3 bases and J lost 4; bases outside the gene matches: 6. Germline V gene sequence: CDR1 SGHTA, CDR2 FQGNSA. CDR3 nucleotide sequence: TGTGCCAGCAGCTTTCGGGACAGAAGGTACAATGAGCAGTTCTTC. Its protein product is CASSFRDRRYNEQFF.